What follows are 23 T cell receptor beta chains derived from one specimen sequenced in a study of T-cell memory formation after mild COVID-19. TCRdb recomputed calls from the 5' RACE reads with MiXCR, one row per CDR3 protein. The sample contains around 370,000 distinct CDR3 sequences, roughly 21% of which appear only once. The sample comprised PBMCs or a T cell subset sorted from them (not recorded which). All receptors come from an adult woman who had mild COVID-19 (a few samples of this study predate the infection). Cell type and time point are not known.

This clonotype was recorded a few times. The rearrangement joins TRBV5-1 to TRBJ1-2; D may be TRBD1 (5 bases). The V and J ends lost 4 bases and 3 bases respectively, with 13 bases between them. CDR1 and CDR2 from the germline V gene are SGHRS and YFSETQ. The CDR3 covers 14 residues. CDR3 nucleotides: TGCGCCAGCAGCGATCGCGGGACGGACTATGGCTACACCTTC. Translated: CASSDRGTDYGYTF.

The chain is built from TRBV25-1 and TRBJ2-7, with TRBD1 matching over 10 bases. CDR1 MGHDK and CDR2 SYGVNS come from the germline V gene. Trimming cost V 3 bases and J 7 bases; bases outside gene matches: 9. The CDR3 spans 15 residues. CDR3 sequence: CASSDPGQGSYEQYF. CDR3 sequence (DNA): TGTGCCAGCAGTGACCCGGGACAGGGGTCGTATGAGCAGTACTTC.

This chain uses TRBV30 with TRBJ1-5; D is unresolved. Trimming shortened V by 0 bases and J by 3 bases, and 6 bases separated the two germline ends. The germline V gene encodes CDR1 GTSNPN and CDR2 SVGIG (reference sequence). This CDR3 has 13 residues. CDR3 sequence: CAWSVSSNQPQHF. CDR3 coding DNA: TGTGCCTGGAGTGTCAGCTCCAATCAGCCCCAGCATTTT.

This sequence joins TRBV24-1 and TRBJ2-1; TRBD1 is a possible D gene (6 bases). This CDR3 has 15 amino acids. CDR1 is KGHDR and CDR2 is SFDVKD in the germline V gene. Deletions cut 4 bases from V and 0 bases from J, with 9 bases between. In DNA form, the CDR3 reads TGTGCCACCAGTGACCAACAGGGCTCCTACAATGAGCAGTTCTTC. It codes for CATSDQQGSYNEQFF.

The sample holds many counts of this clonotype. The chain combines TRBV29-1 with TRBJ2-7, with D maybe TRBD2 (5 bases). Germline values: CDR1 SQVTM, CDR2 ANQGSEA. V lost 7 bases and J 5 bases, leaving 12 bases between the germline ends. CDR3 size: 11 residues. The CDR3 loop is CSARATNEQYF. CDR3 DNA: TGCAGCGCGCGGGCCACGAACGAGCAGTACTTC.

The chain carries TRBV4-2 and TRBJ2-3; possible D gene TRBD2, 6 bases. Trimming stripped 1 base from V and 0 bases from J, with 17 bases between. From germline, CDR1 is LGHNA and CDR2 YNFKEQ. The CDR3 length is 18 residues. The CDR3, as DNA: TGTGCCAGCAGCCAAGGTACGGCGGGACTCCTTAGCACAGATACGCAGTATTTT. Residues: CASSQGTAGLLSTDTQYF.

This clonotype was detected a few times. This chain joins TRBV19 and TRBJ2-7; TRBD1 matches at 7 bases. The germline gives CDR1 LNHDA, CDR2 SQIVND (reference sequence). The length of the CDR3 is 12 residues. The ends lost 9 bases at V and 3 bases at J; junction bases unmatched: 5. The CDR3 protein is CASGDRDYEQYF. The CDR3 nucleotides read TGTGCCAGCGGTGACAGGGACTACGAGCAGTACTTC.

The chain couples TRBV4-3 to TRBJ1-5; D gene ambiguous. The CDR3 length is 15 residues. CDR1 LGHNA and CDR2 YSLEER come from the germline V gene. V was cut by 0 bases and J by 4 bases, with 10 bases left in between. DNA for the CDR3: TGCGCCAGCAGCCAAGAAGCAGAGATTAATCAGCCCCAGCATTTT. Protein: CASSQEAEINQPQHF.

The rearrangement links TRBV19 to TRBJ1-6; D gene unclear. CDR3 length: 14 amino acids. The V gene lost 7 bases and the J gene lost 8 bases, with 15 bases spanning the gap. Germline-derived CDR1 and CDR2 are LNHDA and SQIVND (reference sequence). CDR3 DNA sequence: TGTGCCAGTAATCTTTGGGCCAGAGATTCACCCCTCCACTTT. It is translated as CASNLWARDSPLHF.

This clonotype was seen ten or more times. As DNA, the CDR3 is TGTGCCAGCAGCCCCCGGATAGTGACTAGCGGGGGGTCCTACGAGCAGTACTTC. Translation: CASSPRIVTSGGSYEQYF. The chain carries TRBV7-8 and TRBJ2-7, with 13 positions matching TRBD2. The V gene end was trimmed by 5 bases and the J gene end by 1 base; junction bases not matched to a gene: 11. Germline lookup yields CDR1 SGHVS and CDR2 FQNEAQ. CDR3 size: 18 residues.

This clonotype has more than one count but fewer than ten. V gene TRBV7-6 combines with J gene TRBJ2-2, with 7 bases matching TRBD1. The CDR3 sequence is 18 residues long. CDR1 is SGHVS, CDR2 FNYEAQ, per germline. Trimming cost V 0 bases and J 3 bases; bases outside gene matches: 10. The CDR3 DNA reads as TGTGCCAGCAGCTTAGCTCACAGGGGTCCGGTGGACACCGGGGAGCTGTTTTTT. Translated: CASSLAHRGPVDTGELFF.

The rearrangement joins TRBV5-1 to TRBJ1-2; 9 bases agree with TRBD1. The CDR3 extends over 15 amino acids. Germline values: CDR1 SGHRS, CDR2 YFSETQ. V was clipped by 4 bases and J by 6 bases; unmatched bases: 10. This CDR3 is CASSPRQGVKNGYTF. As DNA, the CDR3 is TGCGCCAGCAGCCCAAGACAGGGGGTGAAGAATGGCTACACCTTC.

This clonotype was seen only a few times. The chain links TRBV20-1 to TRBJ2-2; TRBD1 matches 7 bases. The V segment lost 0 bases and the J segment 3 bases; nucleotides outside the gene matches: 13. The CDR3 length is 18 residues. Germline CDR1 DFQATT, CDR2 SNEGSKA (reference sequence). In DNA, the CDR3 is TGCAGTGCTAGAGATAACAGGGTGAAAGGGGGCTACACCGGGGAGCTGTTTTTT. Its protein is CSARDNRVKGGYTGELFF.

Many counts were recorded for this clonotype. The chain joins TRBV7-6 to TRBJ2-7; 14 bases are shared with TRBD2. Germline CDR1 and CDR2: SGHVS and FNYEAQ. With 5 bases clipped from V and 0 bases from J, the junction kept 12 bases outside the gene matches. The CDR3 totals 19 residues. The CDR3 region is CASSPAWTSGGPISYEQYF. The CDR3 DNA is TGTGCCAGCAGCCCCGCCTGGACTAGCGGGGGGCCCATCTCCTACGAGCAGTACTTC.

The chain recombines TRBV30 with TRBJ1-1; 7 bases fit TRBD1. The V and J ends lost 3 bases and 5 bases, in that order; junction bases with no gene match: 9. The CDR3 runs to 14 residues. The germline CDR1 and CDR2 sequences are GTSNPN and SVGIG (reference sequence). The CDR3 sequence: CAWRDWDSNTEAFF. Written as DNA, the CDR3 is TGTGCCTGGAGAGATTGGGACAGTAATACTGAAGCTTTCTTT.

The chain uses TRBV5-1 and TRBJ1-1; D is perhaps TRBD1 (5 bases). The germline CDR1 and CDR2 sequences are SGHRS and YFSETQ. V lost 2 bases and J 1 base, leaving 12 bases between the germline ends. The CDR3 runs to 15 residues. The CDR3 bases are TGCGCCAGCAGCTTCTCCGGGACTCCGAACACTGAAGCTTTCTTT. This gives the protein CASSFSGTPNTEAFF.

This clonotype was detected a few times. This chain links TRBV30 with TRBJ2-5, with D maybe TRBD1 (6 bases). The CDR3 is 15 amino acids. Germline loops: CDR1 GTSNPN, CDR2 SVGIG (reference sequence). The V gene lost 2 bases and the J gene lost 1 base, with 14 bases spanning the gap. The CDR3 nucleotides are TGTGCCTGGAGTAGCCAGACAGGACCCCAAGAGACCCAGTACTTC. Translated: CAWSSQTGPQETQYF. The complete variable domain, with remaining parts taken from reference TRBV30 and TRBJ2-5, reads SQTIHQWPATLVQPVGSPLSLECTVEGTSNPNLYWYRQAAGRGLQLLFYSVGIGQISSEVPQNLSASRPQDRQFILSSKKLLLSDSGFYLCAWSSQTGPQETQYFGPGTRLLVL.

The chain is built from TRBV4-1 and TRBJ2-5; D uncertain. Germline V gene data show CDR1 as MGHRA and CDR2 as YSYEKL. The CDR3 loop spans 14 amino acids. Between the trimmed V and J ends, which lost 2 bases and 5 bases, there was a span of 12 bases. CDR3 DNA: TGCGCCAGCAGCCAATTTGCGGCTGTGGAGACCCAGTACTTC. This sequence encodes CASSQFAAVETQYF.

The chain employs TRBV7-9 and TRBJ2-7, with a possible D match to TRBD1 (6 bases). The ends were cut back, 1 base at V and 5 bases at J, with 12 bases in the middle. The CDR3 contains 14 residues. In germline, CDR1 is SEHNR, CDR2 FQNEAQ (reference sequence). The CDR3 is CASSLGYRDHEQYF. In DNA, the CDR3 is TGTGCCAGCAGCTTAGGTTACAGGGACCACGAGCAGTACTTC.

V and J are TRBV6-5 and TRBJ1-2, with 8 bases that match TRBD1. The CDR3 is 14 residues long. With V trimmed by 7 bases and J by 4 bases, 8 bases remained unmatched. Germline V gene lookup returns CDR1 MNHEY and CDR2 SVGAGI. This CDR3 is CASTTGGIGYGYTF. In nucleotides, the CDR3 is TGTGCCAGCACCACAGGGGGGATAGGCTATGGCTACACCTTC.

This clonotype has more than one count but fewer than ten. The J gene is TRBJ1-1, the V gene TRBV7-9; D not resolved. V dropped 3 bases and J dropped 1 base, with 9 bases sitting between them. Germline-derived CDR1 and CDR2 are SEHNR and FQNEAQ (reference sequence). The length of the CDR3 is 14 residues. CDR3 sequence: CASSFGRKNTEAFF. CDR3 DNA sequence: TGTGCCAGCAGCTTCGGACGGAAGAACACTGAAGCTTTCTTT.

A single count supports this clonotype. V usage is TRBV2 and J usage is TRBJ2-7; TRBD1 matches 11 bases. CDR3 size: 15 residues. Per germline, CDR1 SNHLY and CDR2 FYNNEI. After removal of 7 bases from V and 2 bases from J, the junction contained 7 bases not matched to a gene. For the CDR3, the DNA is TGTGCCAGCAAGGACAGGGGGCAAGGAACCTACGAGCAGTACTTC. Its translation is CASKDRGQGTYEQYF.

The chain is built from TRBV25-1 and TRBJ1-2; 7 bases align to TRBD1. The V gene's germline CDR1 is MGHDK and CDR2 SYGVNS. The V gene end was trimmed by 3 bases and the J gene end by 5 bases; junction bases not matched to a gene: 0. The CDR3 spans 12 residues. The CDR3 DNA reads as TGTGCCAGCAGTGAGGGACAGTATGGCTACACCTTC. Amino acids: CASSEGQYGYTF.